This TCR beta chain was found in a study of blood T cell repertoires in COVID-19. The wider study: The analysed material was cDNA or gDNA that came from T cells, B-cell-depleted T cells, or PBMCs.

This clone has only one observation. Using immunoSEQ multiplex PCR, the repertoire was profiled, and TCRdb retains in-frame clones only, with some absent. In the table there are roughly 160,000 clones, more than 65% of which are singletons. The clonotype was recovered from an elderly woman with active or convalescent COVID-19. The sequencing sample was made of peripheral blood.

The CDR3 loop is CASTRLLRDGNQPQHF. CDR3 sequence (DNA): TGTGCCAGCACTCGACTCCTTCGAGATGGCAATCAGCCCCAGCATTTT. The gene calls are TRBV6-6 and TRBJ1-5; D gene uncertain. The CDR3 length is 16 residues. Germline V gene data show CDR1 as MNHNY and CDR2 as SVGAGI (reference sequence). V was trimmed by 7 bases and J by 2 bases, leaving 18 bases between them.